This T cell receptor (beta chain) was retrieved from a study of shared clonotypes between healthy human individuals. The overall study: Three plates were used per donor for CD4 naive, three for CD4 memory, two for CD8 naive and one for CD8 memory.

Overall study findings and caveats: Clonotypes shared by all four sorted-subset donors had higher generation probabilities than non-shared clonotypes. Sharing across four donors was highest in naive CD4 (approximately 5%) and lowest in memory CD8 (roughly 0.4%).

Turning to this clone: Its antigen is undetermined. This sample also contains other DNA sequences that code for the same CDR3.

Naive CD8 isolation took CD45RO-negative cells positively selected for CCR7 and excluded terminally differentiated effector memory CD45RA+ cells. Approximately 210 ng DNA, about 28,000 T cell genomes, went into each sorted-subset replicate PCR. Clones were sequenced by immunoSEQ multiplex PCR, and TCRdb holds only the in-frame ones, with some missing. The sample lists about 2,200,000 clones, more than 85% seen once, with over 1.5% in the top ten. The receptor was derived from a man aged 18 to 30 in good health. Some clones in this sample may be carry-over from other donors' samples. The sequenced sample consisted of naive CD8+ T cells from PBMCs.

CDR3 in amino acids: CASSGGSTNYGYTF. CDR3 coding DNA: TGTGCCAGCAGCGGGGGGAGTACTAACTATGGCTACACCTTC. This chain uses TRBV9 with TRBJ1-2, with D possibly matching TRBD1 (5 bases). CDR3 length: 14 amino acids. Trimming took 3 bases from V and 0 from J, leaving 9 bases between them. Germline V gives CDR1 SGDLS, CDR2 YYNGEE.